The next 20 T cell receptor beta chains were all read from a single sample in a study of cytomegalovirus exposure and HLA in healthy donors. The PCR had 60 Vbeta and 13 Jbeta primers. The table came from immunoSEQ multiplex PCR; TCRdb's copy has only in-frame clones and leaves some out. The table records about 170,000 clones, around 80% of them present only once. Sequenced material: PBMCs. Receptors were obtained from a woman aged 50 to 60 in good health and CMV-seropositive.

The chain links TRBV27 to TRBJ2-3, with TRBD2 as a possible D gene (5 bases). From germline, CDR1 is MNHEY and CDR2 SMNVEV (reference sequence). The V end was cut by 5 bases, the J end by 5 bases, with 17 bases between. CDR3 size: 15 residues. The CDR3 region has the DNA TGTGCCAGCAGTCCCAGAGCGGTCCCCGGAGATACGCAGTATTTT. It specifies CASSPRAVPGDTQYF.

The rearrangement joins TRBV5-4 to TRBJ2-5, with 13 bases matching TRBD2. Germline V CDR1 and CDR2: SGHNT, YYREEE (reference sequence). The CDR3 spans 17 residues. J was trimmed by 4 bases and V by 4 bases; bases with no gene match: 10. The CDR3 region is CASSPGLAGVAGETQYF. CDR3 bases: TGTGCCAGCAGCCCTGGACTAGCGGGAGTGGCGGGAGAGACCCAGTACTTC.

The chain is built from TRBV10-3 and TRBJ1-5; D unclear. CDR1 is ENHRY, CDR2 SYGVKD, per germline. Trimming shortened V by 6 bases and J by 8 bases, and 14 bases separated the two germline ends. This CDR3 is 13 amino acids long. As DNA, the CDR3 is TGTGCCATCAGCTTTGTCCTTTTTGAGCCCCAGCATTTT. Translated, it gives CAISFVLFEPQHF.

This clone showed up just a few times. DNA for the CDR3: TGCGCCAGCAGCCAAGTGTGGCGGTACGACTCTGGAAACACCATATATTTT. Its translation is CASSQVWRYDSGNTIYF. The V and J genes are TRBV4-3 and TRBJ1-3; D uncertain. This CDR3 is built from 17 residues. Per the germline V gene, CDR1 is LGHNA and CDR2 is YSLEER. Deletions cut 1 base from V and 0 bases from J, with 13 bases between.

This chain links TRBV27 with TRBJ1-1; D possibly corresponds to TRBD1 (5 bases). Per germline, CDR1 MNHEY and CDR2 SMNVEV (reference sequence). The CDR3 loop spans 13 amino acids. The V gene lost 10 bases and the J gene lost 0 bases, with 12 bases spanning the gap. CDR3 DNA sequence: TGTGCCACACGCAGGGCGATGAACACTGAAGCTTTCTTT. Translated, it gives CATRRAMNTEAFF.

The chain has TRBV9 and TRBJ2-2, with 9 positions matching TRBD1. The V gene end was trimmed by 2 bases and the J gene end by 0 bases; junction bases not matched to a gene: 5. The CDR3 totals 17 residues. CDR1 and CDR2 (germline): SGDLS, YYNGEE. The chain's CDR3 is CASSVRGQGANTGELFF. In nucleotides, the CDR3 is TGTGCCAGCAGCGTCAGGGGACAGGGAGCGAACACCGGGGAGCTGTTTTTT.

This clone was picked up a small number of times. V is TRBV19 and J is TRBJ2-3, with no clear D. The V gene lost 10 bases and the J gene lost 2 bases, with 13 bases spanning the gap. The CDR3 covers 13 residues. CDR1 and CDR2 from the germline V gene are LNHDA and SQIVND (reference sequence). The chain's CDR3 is CAISPGVTDTQYF. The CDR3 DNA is TGTGCCATCTCGCCAGGCGTCACAGATACGCAGTATTTT.

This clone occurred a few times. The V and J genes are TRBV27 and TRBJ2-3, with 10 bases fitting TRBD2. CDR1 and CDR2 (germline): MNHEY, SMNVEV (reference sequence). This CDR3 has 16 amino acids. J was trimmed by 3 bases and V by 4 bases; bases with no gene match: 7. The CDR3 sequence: CASSSPSGSGTDTQYF. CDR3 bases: TGTGCCAGCAGTTCGCCTAGCGGGAGTGGGACAGATACGCAGTATTTT.

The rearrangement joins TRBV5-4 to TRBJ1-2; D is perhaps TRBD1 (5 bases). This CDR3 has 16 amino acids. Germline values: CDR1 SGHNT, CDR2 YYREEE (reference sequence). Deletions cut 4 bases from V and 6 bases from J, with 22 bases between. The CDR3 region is CASSKSGKGGRDGYTF. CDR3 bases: TGTGCCAGCAGCAAAAGTGGGAAGGGAGGCAGGGATGGCTACACCTTC.

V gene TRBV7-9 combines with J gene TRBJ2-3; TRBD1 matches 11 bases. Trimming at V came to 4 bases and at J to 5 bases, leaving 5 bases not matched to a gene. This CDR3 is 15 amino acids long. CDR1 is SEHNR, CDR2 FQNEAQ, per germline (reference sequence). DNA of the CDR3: TGTGCCAGCAGCTCAGAGGGACAGGGGGTAGATACGCAGTATTTT. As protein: CASSSEGQGVDTQYF.

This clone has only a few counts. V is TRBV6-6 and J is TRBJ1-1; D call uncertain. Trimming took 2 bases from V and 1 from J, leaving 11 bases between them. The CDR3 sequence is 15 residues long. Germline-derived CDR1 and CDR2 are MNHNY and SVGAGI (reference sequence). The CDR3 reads CASSYQAGKNTEAFF. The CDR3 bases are TGTGCCAGCAGTTACCAGGCGGGTAAGAACACTGAAGCTTTCTTT.

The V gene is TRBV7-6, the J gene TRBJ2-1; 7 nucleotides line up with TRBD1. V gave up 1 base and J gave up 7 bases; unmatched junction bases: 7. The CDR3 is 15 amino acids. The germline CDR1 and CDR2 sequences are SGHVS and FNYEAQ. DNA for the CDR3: TGTGCCAGCAGCTTAGGAGGGGGCCCTAGGAATGAGCAGTTCTTC. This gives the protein CASSLGGGPRNEQFF. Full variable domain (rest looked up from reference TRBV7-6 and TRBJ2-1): GAGVSQSPRYKVTKRGQDVALRCDPISGHVSLYWYRQALGQGPEFLTYFNYEAQQDKSGLPNDRFSAERPEGSISTLTIQRTEQRDSAMYRCASSLGGGPRNEQFFGPGTRLTVL.

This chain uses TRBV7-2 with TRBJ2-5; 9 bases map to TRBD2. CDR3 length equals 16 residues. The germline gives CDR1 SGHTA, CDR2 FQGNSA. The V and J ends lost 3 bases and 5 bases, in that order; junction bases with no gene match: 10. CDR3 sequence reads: CASSLGGGEDRETQYF. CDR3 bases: TGTGCCAGCAGCTTGGGCGGGGGGGAGGACCGGGAGACCCAGTACTTC.

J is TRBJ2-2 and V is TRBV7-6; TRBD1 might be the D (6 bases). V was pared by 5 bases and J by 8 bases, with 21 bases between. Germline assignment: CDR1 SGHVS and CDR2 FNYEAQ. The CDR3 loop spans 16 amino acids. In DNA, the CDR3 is TGTGCCAGCAGCCCAGGGGCTAGCACCCTGGGAGGGGAGCTGTTTTTT. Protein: CASSPGASTLGGELFF. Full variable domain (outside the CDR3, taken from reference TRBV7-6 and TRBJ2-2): GAGVSQSPRYKVTKRGQDVALRCDPISGHVSLYWYRQALGQGPEFLTYFNYEAQQDKSGLPNDRFSAERPEGSISTLTIQRTEQRDSAMYRCASSPGASTLGGELFFGEGSRLTVL.

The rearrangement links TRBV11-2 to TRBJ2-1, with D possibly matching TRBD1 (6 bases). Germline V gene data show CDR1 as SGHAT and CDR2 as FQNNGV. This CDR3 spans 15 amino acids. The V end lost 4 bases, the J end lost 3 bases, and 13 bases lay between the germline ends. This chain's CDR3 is CASSSGTFFYNEQFF. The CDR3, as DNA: TGTGCCAGCAGCTCAGGGACATTCTTCTACAATGAGCAGTTCTTC. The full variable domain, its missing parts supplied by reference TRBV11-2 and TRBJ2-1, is EAGVAQSPRYKIIEKRQSVAFWCNPISGHATLYWYQQILGQGPKLLIQFQNNGVVDDSQLPKDRFSAERLKGVDSTLKIQPAKLEDSAVYLCASSSGTFFYNEQFFGPGTRLTVL.

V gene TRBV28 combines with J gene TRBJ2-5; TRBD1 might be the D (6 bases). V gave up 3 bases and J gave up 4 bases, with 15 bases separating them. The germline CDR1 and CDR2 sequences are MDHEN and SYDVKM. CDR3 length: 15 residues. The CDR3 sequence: CASSFPTGSGETQYF. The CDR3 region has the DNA TGTGCCAGCAGTTTTCCTACAGGGTCAGGAGAGACCCAGTACTTC.

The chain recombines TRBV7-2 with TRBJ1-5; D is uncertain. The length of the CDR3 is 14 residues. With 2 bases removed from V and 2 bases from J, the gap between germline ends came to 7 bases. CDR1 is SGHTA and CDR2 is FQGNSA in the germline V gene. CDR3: CASSLFTGNQPQHF. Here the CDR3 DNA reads TGTGCCAGCAGCTTATTCACAGGCAATCAGCCCCAGCATTTT.

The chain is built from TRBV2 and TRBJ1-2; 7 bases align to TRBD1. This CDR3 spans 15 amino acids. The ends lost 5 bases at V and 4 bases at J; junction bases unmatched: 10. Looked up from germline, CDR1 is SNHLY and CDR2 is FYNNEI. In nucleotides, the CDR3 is TGTGCCAGCAGTCGGGAGGGCAGGGGGAGCTATGGCTACACCTTC. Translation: CASSREGRGSYGYTF. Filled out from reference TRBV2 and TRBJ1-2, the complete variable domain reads EPEVTQTPSHQVTQMGQEVILRCVPISNHLYFYWYRQILGQKVEFLVSFYNNEISEKSEIFDDQFSVERPDGSNFTLKIRSTKLEDSAMYFCASSREGRGSYGYTFGSGTRLTVV.

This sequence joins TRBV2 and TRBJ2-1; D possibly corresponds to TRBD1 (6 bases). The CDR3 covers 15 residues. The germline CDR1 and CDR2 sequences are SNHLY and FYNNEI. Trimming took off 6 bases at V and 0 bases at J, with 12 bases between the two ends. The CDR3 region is CASSFTGFSYNEQFF. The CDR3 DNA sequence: TGTGCCAGCAGCTTTACAGGGTTCTCCTACAATGAGCAGTTCTTC.

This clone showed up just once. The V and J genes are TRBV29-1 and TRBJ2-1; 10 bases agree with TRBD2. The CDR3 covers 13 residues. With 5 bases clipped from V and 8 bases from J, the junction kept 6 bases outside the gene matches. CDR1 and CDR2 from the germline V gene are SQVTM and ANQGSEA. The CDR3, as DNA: TGCAGCGTTAGCGGGAGGGCGGGCGATGAGCAGTTCTTC. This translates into CSVSGRAGDEQFF.